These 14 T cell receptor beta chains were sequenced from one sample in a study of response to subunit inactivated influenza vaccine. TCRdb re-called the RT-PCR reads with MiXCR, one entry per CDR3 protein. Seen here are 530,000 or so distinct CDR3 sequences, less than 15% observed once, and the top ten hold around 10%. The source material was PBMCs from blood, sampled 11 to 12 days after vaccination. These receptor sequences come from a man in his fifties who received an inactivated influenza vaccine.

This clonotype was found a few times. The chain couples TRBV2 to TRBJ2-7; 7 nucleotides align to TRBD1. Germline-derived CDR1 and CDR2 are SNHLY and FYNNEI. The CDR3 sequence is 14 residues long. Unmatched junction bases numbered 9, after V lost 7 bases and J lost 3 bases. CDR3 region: CASTRVGQIYEQYF. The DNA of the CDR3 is TGTGCCAGCACTAGAGTGGGACAGATCTACGAGCAGTACTTC.

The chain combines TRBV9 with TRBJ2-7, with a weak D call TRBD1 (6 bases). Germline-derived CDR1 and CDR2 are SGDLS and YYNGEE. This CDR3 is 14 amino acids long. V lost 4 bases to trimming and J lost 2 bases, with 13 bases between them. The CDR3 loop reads CASSPGALPYEQYF. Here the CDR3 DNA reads TGTGCCAGCAGCCCAGGGGCCCTCCCCTACGAGCAGTACTTC.

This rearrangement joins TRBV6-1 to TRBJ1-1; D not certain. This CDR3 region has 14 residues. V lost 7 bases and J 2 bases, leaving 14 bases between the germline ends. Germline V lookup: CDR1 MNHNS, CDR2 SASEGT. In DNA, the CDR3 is TGTGCCAGCAATCCAAGACTGGGTAACACTGAAGCTTTCTTT. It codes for CASNPRLGNTEAFF.

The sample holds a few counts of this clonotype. The CDR3 DNA reads TGTGCCAGCAGCCGTATGGACGACGAAAATGAGCAGTTCTTC. Amino acid sequence: CASSRMDDENEQFF. This chain links TRBV4-2 with TRBJ2-1; no clear D. The CDR3 is 14 residues long. Deletions cut 4 bases from V and 7 bases from J, with 14 bases between. Germline values: CDR1 LGHNA, CDR2 YNFKEQ.

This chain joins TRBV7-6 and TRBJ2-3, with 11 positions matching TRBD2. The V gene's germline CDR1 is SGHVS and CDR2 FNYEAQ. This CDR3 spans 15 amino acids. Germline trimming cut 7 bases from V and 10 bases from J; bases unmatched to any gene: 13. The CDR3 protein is CASTPLAGGSPSQYF. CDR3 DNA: TGTGCCAGCACCCCCCTAGCGGGAGGTTCCCCATCGCAGTATTTT.

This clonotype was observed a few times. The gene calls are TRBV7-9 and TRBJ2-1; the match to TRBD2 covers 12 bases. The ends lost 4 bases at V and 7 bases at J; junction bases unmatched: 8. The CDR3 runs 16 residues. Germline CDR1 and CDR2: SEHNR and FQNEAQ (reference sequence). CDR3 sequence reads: CASSWRLAGERNEQFF. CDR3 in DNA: TGTGCCAGCAGCTGGCGACTAGCGGGAGAGAGGAATGAGCAGTTCTTC.

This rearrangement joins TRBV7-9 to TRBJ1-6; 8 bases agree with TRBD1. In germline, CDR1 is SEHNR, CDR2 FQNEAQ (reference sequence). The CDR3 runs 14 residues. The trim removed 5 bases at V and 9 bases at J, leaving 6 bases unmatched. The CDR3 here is CASSQGQAGSPLHF. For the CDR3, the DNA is TGTGCCAGCAGCCAGGGACAGGCCGGTTCACCCCTCCACTTT.

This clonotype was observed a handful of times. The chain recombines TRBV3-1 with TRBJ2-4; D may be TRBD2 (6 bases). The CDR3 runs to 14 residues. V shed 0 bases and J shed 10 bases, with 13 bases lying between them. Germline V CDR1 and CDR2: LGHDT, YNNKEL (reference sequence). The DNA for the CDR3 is TGTGCCAGCAGCCAAGATGTGGGAGGACGAATTCAGTACTTC. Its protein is CASSQDVGGRIQYF.

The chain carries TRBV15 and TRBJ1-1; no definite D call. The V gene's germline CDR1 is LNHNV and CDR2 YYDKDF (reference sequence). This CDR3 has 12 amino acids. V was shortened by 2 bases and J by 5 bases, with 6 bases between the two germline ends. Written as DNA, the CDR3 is TGTGCCACCAGCAGACCGCTTACTGAAGCTTTCTTT. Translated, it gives CATSRPLTEAFF.

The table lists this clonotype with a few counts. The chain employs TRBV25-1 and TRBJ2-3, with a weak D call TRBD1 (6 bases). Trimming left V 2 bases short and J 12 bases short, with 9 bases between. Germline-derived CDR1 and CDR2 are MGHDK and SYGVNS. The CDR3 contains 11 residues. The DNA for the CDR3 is TGTGCCAGCAGTGAAGGGACAAGACAGTATTTT. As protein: CASSEGTRQYF.

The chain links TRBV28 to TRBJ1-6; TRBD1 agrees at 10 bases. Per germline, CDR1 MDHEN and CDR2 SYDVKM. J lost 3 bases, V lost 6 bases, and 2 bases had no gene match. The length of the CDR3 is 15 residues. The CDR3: CASRTGGGYNSPLHF. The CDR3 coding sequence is TGTGCCAGCAGGACAGGGGGCGGCTATAATTCACCCCTCCACTTT.

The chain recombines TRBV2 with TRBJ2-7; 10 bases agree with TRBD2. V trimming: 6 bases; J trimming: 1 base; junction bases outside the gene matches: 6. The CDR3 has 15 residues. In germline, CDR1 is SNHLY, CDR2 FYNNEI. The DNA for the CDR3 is TGTGCCAGCAGGTCACTAGCGGGGAGATCCTACGAGCAGTACTTC. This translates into CASRSLAGRSYEQYF.

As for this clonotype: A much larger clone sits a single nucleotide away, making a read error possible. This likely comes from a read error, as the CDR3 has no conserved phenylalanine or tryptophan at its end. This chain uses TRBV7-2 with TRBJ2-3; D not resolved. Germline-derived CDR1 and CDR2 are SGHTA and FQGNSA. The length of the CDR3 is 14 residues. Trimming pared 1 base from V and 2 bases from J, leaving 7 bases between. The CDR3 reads CASSLDRYTDTQYL. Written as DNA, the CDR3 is TGTGCCAGCAGCTTAGATAGATACACAGATACGCAGTATTTA.

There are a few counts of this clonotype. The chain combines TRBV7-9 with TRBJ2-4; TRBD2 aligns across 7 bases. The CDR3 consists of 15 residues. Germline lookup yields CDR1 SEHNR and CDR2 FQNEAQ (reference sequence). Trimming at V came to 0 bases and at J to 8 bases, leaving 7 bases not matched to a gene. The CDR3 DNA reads TGTGCCAGCAGCTTAGCTCGGGCAGGGAGGGACATTCAGTACTTC. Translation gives CASSLARAGRDIQYF.